The 29 T cell receptor beta chains below were found in one sample sequenced in a study of cytomegalovirus exposure and HLA in healthy donors. Sequenced by immunoSEQ multiplex PCR; TCRdb stores in-frame clones only, minus some. The sample contains a few hundred thousand clones, approximately 88% of which appear only once. Sequencing was carried out using PBMCs. The receptors derive from a woman in her thirties in good health and CMV-seropositive.

This clone was recorded only once. This chain connects TRBV2 to TRBJ2-5, with TRBD2 as a possible D gene (5 bases). The CDR3 totals 12 residues. The germline CDR1 and CDR2 sequences are SNHLY and FYNNEI. The V gene lost 6 bases and the J gene lost 5 bases, with 10 bases spanning the gap. The CDR3 coding sequence is TGTGCCAGCAGCCCCAGAGGGGAGACCCAGTACTTC. As protein: CASSPRGETQYF.

This clone was seen only a few times. The V gene is TRBV30, the J gene TRBJ1-1; D not resolved. Trimming cost V 0 bases and J 2 bases, with 10 bases left between them. The CDR3 runs to 14 residues. CDR1 GTSNPN and CDR2 SVGIG come from the germline V gene (reference sequence). This chain's CDR3 is CAWSVERINTEAFF. DNA of the CDR3: TGTGCCTGGAGTGTAGAAAGGATTAACACTGAAGCTTTCTTT.

The chain carries TRBV27 and TRBJ2-5; TRBD1 aligns across 9 bases. Germline V CDR1 and CDR2: MNHEY, SMNVEV (reference sequence). CDR3 size: 14 residues. V lost 6 bases and J lost 5; bases outside the gene matches: 7. CDR3 sequence reads: CASRGTGLMETQYF. The CDR3, as DNA: TGTGCCAGCAGAGGGACAGGGTTGATGGAGACCCAGTACTTC.

This chain joins TRBV27 and TRBJ2-7; TRBD2 agrees at 7 bases. Trimming cost V 6 bases and J 2 bases; bases outside gene matches: 7. The CDR3 runs to 14 residues. Germline CDR1 and CDR2: MNHEY and SMNVEV (reference sequence). Here the CDR3 reads CASRMGREAYEQYF. For the CDR3, the DNA is TGTGCCAGCAGAATGGGGAGGGAGGCCTACGAGCAGTACTTC.

V and J are TRBV6-6 and TRBJ2-1, with D perhaps TRBD1 (6 bases). V lost 10 bases and J 5 bases, leaving 24 bases between the germline ends. The germline V gene has CDR1 MNHNY and CDR2 SVGAGI (reference sequence). This CDR3 is 16 amino acids long. The CDR3 reads CATKGSGTLTNNEQFF. For the CDR3, the DNA is TGTGCCACCAAGGGATCCGGGACATTGACCAACAATGAGCAGTTCTTC.

CDR3 in amino acids: CASSSDTDGELFF. CDR3 DNA sequence: TGCGCCAGCAGCTCTGACACGGACGGGGAGCTGTTTTTT. The rearrangement uses TRBV5-1 and TRBJ2-2; D is uncertain. The V gene lost 3 bases and the J gene lost 7 bases, with 10 bases spanning the gap. The CDR3 runs 13 residues. CDR1 is SGHRS, CDR2 YFSETQ, per germline. Variable domain in full (rest from reference TRBV5-1 and TRBJ2-2): KAGVTQTPRYLIKTRGQQVTLSCSPISGHRSVSWYQQTPGQGLQFLFEYFSETQRNKGNFPGRFSGRQFSNSRSEMNVSTLELGDSALYLCASSSDTDGELFFGEGSRLTVL.

The chain links TRBV5-1 to TRBJ1-1, with a tentative D call TRBD1 (5 bases). There are 15 residues in the CDR3. Trimming removed 0 bases from V and 4 bases from J, with 13 bases in between. The V gene's germline CDR1 is SGHRS and CDR2 YFSETQ. In nucleotides, the CDR3 is TGCGCCAGCAGCTTGGCCACAGGAAGCGTCACTGAAGCTTTCTTT. Translated: CASSLATGSVTEAFF.

This clone is a singleton in its sample. V is TRBV5-1 and J is TRBJ2-2; D ambiguous. The CDR3 spans 13 residues. The germline V gene encodes CDR1 SGHRS and CDR2 YFSETQ. The V end lost 5 bases, the J end lost 1 base, and 6 bases lay between the germline ends. CDR3 residues: CASSSGNTGELFF. DNA for the CDR3: TGCGCCAGCAGTTCAGGGAACACCGGGGAGCTGTTTTTT.

This clone was observed a few times. The chain links TRBV14 to TRBJ1-2; TRBD1 aligns across 12 bases. V was clipped by 4 bases and J by 8 bases; unmatched bases: 8. Germline lookup yields CDR1 SGHDN and CDR2 FVKESK. The CDR3 runs to 15 residues. CDR3 residues: CASSLGTGGAEGYTF. The CDR3 coding sequence is TGTGCCAGCAGCCTCGGGACAGGGGGCGCGGAAGGCTACACCTTC.

Only a few counts were recorded for this clone. This chain links TRBV9 with TRBJ1-4; 10 bases line up with TRBD1. Germline CDR1 is SGDLS and CDR2 is YYNGEE. J was trimmed by 8 bases and V by 3 bases; bases with no gene match: 7. CDR3 length: 15 residues. The CDR3 reads CASSATSGQGEKLFF. For the CDR3, the DNA is TGTGCCAGCAGCGCGACATCGGGACAGGGGGAAAAACTGTTTTTT.

The chain links TRBV5-6 to TRBJ2-7; D is uncertain. Germline CDR1 SGHDT, CDR2 YYEEEE. The CDR3 is made up of 12 amino acids. Deletions cut 3 bases from V and 3 bases from J, with 7 bases between. The CDR3 DNA reads as TGTGCCAGCAGCTGGGAACGCTACGAGCAGTACTTC. Its protein is CASSWERYEQYF. Complete variable domain (other parts from reference TRBV5-6 and TRBJ2-7): DAGVTQSPTHLIKTRGQQVTLRCSPKSGHDTVSWYQQALGQGPQFIFQYYEEEERQRGNFPDRFSGHQFPNYSSELNVNALLLGDSALYLCASSWERYEQYFGPGTRLTVT.

The genes are TRBV7-8 and TRBJ2-7; TRBD1 agrees at 9 bases. The CDR3 sequence is 16 residues long. Germline values: CDR1 SGHVS, CDR2 FQNEAQ. V dropped 2 bases and J dropped 2; count of bases not matched to a gene: 7. CDR3 in amino acids: CASSLPRTGVPYEQYF. CDR3 DNA: TGTGCCAGCAGCTTACCCCGGACAGGGGTGCCCTACGAGCAGTACTTC.

In nucleotides, the CDR3 is TGCGCCAGCAGCTTGCAAACTTCCGGCCCCTACGAGCAGTACTTC. Its translation: CASSLQTSGPYEQYF. The chain is built from TRBV5-1 and TRBJ2-7; D gene ambiguous. This CDR3 has 15 residues. V was shortened by 1 base and J by 2 bases, with 13 bases between the two germline ends. Per the germline V gene, CDR1 is SGHRS and CDR2 is YFSETQ.

The chain is built from TRBV2 and TRBJ1-2, with D possibly TRBD1 on 5 matching bases. This CDR3 has 13 amino acids. V dropped 4 bases and J dropped 5 bases, with 11 bases sitting between them. Germline V gives CDR1 SNHLY, CDR2 FYNNEI. The CDR3 sequence: CASSGRGWYGYTF. In DNA, the CDR3 is TGTGCCAGCAGTGGTAGGGGTTGGTATGGCTACACCTTC. The full variable domain, completed using reference TRBV2 and TRBJ1-2, is EPEVTQTPSHQVTQMGQEVILRCVPISNHLYFYWYRQILGQKVEFLVSFYNNEISEKSEIFDDQFSVERPDGSNFTLKIRSTKLEDSAMYFCASSGRGWYGYTFGSGTRLTVV.

This clone occurred once. The chain is built from TRBV6-1 and TRBJ2-7, with D perhaps matching TRBD2 (6 bases). Trimming shortened V by 6 bases and J by 7 bases, and 22 bases separated the two germline ends. Germline-derived CDR1 and CDR2 are MNHNS and SASEGT. The CDR3 has 15 amino acids. In nucleotides, the CDR3 is TGTGCCAGCAGGGAGGTAGCGGAGACCTTTGGGGAGCAGTACTTC. Protein sequence: CASREVAETFGEQYF.

The chain links TRBV9 to TRBJ2-6; D is ambiguous. V was trimmed by 0 bases and J by 0 bases, leaving 4 bases between them. The CDR3 is 15 residues long. Looked up from germline, CDR1 is SGDLS and CDR2 is YYNGEE. CDR3 sequence (DNA): TGTGCCAGCAGCGTAGGCGTCTCTGGGGCCAACGTCCTGACTTTC. This gives the protein CASSVGVSGANVLTF.

The genes are TRBV6-1 and TRBJ1-4, with D hard to call. The CDR3 sequence is 13 residues long. The germline V and J ends were trimmed by 8 bases and 3 bases, with 10 bases remaining between them. The V gene's germline CDR1 is MNHNS and CDR2 SASEGT. In DNA form, the CDR3 reads TGTGCCAGCGGATCAAGGGCTAATGAAAAACTGTTTTTT. Translating it yields CASGSRANEKLFF.

The J gene is TRBJ2-3, the V gene TRBV12-5; possibly TRBD2 for D (5 bases). The germline V gene has CDR1 LGHNT and CDR2 FRNRAP. V gave up 0 bases and J gave up 0 bases, with 16 bases separating them. There are 18 residues in the CDR3. In DNA form, the CDR3 reads TGTGCTAGTGGTTTGGTATTCGTACCACAGCGGAGCACAGATACGCAGTATTTT. Translating it yields CASGLVFVPQRSTDTQYF.

The chain employs TRBV2 and TRBJ1-5; D is possibly TRBD1 (6 bases). CDR1 and CDR2 (germline): SNHLY, FYNNEI. V was clipped by 6 bases and J by 6 bases, with 12 bases between them. This CDR3 contains 13 residues. The CDR3 protein is CASSSGVRQPQHF. In DNA, the CDR3 is TGTGCCAGCAGCTCAGGGGTGCGTCAGCCCCAGCATTTT.

The genes are TRBV11-2 and TRBJ2-7; 8 nucleotides align to TRBD2. CDR1 and CDR2 (germline): SGHAT, FQNNGV. The CDR3 has 14 amino acids. V dropped 4 bases and J dropped 0; count of bases not matched to a gene: 2. Here the CDR3 reads CASSWSGGSYEQYF. As DNA, the CDR3 is TGTGCCAGCAGCTGGAGCGGGGGCTCCTACGAGCAGTACTTC.

This clone appeared a single time. This chain uses TRBV9 with TRBJ2-7; TRBD1 matches at 8 bases. This CDR3 contains 14 residues. With V trimmed by 2 bases and J by 6 bases, 7 bases remained unmatched. Germline-derived CDR1 and CDR2 are SGDLS and YYNGEE. The CDR3 nucleotides read TGTGCCAGCAGCGTTCACTCGGACAGGGCCGAGCAGTACTTC. Protein product: CASSVHSDRAEQYF.

As DNA, the CDR3 is TGTGCCAGCAGCGTAGCGGAAAGCTCCTACGAGCAGTACTTC. Residues: CASSVAESSYEQYF. The chain is built from TRBV9 and TRBJ2-7; D remains unclear. V shed 0 bases and J shed 0 bases, with 7 bases lying between them. CDR3 length: 14 residues. Germline-derived CDR1 and CDR2 are SGDLS and YYNGEE.

The V and J genes are TRBV30 and TRBJ1-1; D unresolved. The V end lost 1 base, the J end lost 8 bases, and 8 bases lay between the germline ends. The CDR3 spans 11 residues. CDR1 is GTSNPN and CDR2 is SVGIG in the germline V gene (reference sequence). The DNA of the CDR3 is TGTGCCTGGAGTGGCCCAAGAGAAGCTTTCTTT. As protein: CAWSGPREAFF.

This chain joins TRBV6-5 and TRBJ2-1; 7 positions agree with TRBD1. The length of the CDR3 is 11 residues. Germline values: CDR1 MNHEY, CDR2 SVGAGI. Trimming took 7 bases from V and 11 from J; bases not matched to a gene: 5. CDR3 coding DNA: TGTGCCAGCACCACGGGACAGAAGCAGTTCTTC. It codes for CASTTGQKQFF.

This clone was recorded once. V usage is TRBV5-1 and J usage is TRBJ2-5; 8 positions agree with TRBD2. The CDR3 has 15 amino acids. J lost 1 base, V lost 10 bases, and 12 bases had no gene match. Germline V gene data show CDR1 as SGHRS and CDR2 as YFSETQ. CDR3 in amino acids: CAPSGGGDVQETQYF. CDR3 coding DNA: TGCGCCCCCTCGGGGGGGGGAGACGTCCAAGAGACCCAGTACTTC. Drawing the rest from reference TRBV5-1 and TRBJ2-5, the complete variable domain is KAGVTQTPRYLIKTRGQQVTLSCSPISGHRSVSWYQQTPGQGLQFLFEYFSETQRNKGNFPGRFSGRQFSNSRSEMNVSTLELGDSALYLCAPSGGGDVQETQYFGPGTRLLVL.

The V call is TRBV12-5, the J call TRBJ2-7; maybe TRBD1 (5 bases). CDR3 length: 15 amino acids. Germline V gives CDR1 LGHNT, CDR2 FRNRAP. The V end was cut by 5 bases, the J end by 2 bases, with 16 bases between. CDR3 coding DNA: TGTGCTAGTGGTCCCCAGGGTACCTACGCCTACGAGCAGTACTTC. Translated: CASGPQGTYAYEQYF.

In this sample, this clone turned up once. The chain recombines TRBV7-6 with TRBJ2-1; TRBD2 is a possible D gene (5 bases). This CDR3 is 15 amino acids long. V was pared by 4 bases and J by 2 bases, with 12 bases between. Per germline, CDR1 SGHVS and CDR2 FNYEAQ. The CDR3 protein is CASSSDSSTYNEQFF. The CDR3 DNA reads as TGTGCCAGCAGCTCGGACTCATCGACCTACAATGAGCAGTTCTTC.

The rearrangement uses TRBV25-1 and TRBJ2-7; D is ambiguous. V gave up 3 bases and J gave up 2 bases, with 14 bases separating them. Germline CDR1 is MGHDK and CDR2 is SYGVNS. This CDR3 is 15 amino acids long. DNA of the CDR3: TGTGCCAGCAGTGACATTGGCCGCGAAACCTACGAGCAGTACTTC. It specifies CASSDIGRETYEQYF.

The chain employs TRBV7-8 and TRBJ2-7; D not resolved. CDR1 and CDR2 (germline): SGHVS, FQNEAQ. Trimming removed 0 bases at V and 0 bases at J, with 3 bases between. There are 13 residues in the CDR3. The CDR3 nucleotides read TGTGCCAGCAGCTTAGCACTCTCCTACGAGCAGTACTTC. This gives the protein CASSLALSYEQYF.